This T cell receptor (beta chain) is from a study of T cell repertoires in cytomegalovirus infection. For the study at large: The authors used CMV epitopes that were HLA-C-restricted (recently identified) and HLA-B-restricted (well studied). Both a matching HLA type and CMV infection were indicated by public TCR beta signatures. Study outcomes and limitations: The study found HLA-C-restricted CMV-specific TCR beta clonotypes dominating the ex vivo response. Public TCR beta family frequency separated CMV-and-HLA carriers, including in an independent cohort.

Trimming cost V 2 bases and J 2 bases, with 10 bases left between them. The CDR3 runs to 16 residues. On this clonotype: Its antigen remains unidentified.

TCRdb re-analysed the reads in MiXCR, keeping a single row per CDR3 protein. This sample has over 55,000 distinct CDR3 sequences, with 20% to 25% found just once. The chain has TRBV12-3 or TRBV12-4 and TRBJ1-6, with unresolved D. The sample in question was CD8+ T cells from cultured PBMCs, obtained from culture after CMV antigen stimulation. This receptor was obtained from a human donor in good health (CMV status not recorded). Some clones in this sample may be carry-over from other donors' samples. CDR3 sequence reads: CASSLRPGTYNSPLHF. The CDR3 region has the DNA TGTGCCAGCAGTTTACGTCCCGGGACCTATAATTCACCCCTCCACTTT.